Listed here are 9 T cell receptor beta chains from one sample, sequenced in a study of regulatory T cells in long-lasting Graves disease. The time point is: persistent/refractory GD, antithyroid drugs over 5 years with positive TRAb. Generation of the TCR library employed RNA extracted from PBMCs. In building TCR beta libraries, iRepertoire HTBI primers were used together with Arm-PCR of CDR3 regions. TCRdb independently ran MiXCR on the multiplex PCR reads; one entry per CDR3 protein. The data show approximately 400,000 distinct CDR3 sequences, roughly 20% seen once. The sequencing here drew on peripheral blood mononuclear cells (PBMCs), taken when the disease was refractory, from a patient treated with antithyroid drugs. Every receptor here comes from a woman in her 40s with Graves disease.

In its sample, this clonotype was seen many times. V gene TRBV28 combines with J gene TRBJ2-2; weak D call: TRBD1 (6 bases). The V end lost 7 bases, the J end lost 0 bases, and 12 bases lay between the germline ends. The CDR3 runs 15 residues. Germline assignment: CDR1 MDHEN and CDR2 SYDVKM. CDR3 sequence (DNA): TGTGCCAGCACTAGCAGGGGCACGAACACCGGGGAGCTGTTTTTT. Protein product: CASTSRGTNTGELFF.

Regarding this clonotype: Since a much larger clone is just one base distant, this may be a read error. The CDR3 carries no conserved terminal phenylalanine or tryptophan, so it likely arises from a read error. This sequence joins TRBV2 and TRBJ2-3; D ambiguous. Trimming took off 6 bases at V and 4 bases at J, with 8 bases between the two ends. The germline V gene encodes CDR1 SNHLY and CDR2 FYNNEI. CDR3 length: 12 residues. The DNA of the CDR3 is TGTGCCAGCAGCACTCTCCCAGATACGCAGTATCTT. It yields the protein CASSTLPDTQYL.

The rearrangement uses TRBV15 and TRBJ2-7, with D tentatively TRBD2 (6 bases). Between the trimmed V and J ends, which lost 1 base and 5 bases, there was a span of 12 bases. Germline loops: CDR1 LNHNV, CDR2 YYDKDF (reference sequence). This CDR3 comprises 14 residues. This CDR3 reads CATSRVATRDEQYF. The CDR3 bases are TGTGCCACCAGCAGAGTGGCGACTAGGGACGAGCAGTACTTC. Complete variable domain (other parts from reference TRBV15 and TRBJ2-7): DAMVIQNPRYQVTQFGKPVTLSCSQTLNHNVMYWYQQKSSQAPKLLFHYYDKDFNNEADTPDNFQSRRPNTSFCFLDIRSPGLGDTAMYLCATSRVATRDEQYFGPGTRLTVT.

The J gene is TRBJ2-7, the V gene TRBV10-1, with D perhaps matching TRBD1 (5 bases). The V end lost 3 bases, the J end lost 2 bases, and 11 bases lay between the germline ends. CDR1 and CDR2 from the germline V gene are WNHNN and SYGVQD (reference sequence). The CDR3 spans 14 residues. The CDR3 bases are TGCGCCAGCAGTGAAGGGGTGCCCCCCTACGAGCAGTACTTC. Translation: CASSEGVPPYEQYF.

The V and J genes are TRBV3-1 and TRBJ2-2; the D is unclear. V lost 4 bases and J lost 2, with 5 bases in between. CDR3 length equals 13 residues. CDR1 is LGHDT, CDR2 YNNKEL, per germline (reference sequence). CDR3 in amino acids: CASSRSNTGELFF. The CDR3 DNA sequence: TGTGCCAGCAGCCGGTCAAACACCGGGGAGCTGTTTTTT.

This clonotype appeared many times. This sequence joins TRBV12-3 or TRBV12-4 and TRBJ2-2, with D possibly matching TRBD2 (5 bases). The V end was cut by 3 bases, the J end by 4 bases, with 21 bases between. This CDR3 has 18 amino acids. The CDR3 region has the DNA TGTGCCAGCAGTTTCCAAATTCCTAGCAGTGGTGGCACCGGGGAGCTGTTTTTT. The encoded protein is CASSFQIPSSGGTGELFF.

The rearrangement joins TRBV7-2 to TRBJ2-4; D gene ambiguous. The CDR3 covers 12 residues. From germline, CDR1 is SGHTA and CDR2 FQGNSA. The V end lost 5 bases, the J end lost 8 bases, and 10 bases lay between the germline ends. The CDR3 DNA reads TGTGCCAGCAGCCCTTTGTTTGACATTCAGTACTTC. Residues: CASSPLFDIQYF.

Regarding this clonotype: This may come from a read error, since a much larger clone is one base off. The gene calls are TRBV5-6 and TRBJ1-1; TRBD1 might be the D (5 bases). This CDR3 region has 13 residues. Germline V gives CDR1 SGHDT, CDR2 YYEEEE. Here the CDR3 reads CASSLVAGQEALF. For the CDR3, the DNA is TGTGCCAGCAGCTTGGTTGCGGGGCAGGAAGCTCTCTTT.

This chain connects TRBV28 to TRBJ2-1, with 10 positions matching TRBD2. CDR1 is MDHEN, CDR2 SYDVKM, per germline. Trimming cost V 3 bases and J 3 bases; bases outside gene matches: 11. The CDR3 runs to 18 residues. The CDR3 loop reads CASSLRTSGKGFYNEQFF. CDR3 nucleotide sequence: TGTGCCAGCAGTTTGCGTACTAGCGGGAAAGGATTCTACAATGAGCAGTTCTTC.